The rows below give T cell receptor beta chains drawn from one sample of a study of blood T cell repertoires in COVID-19. TCRdb's table, derived via immunoSEQ multiplex PCR, lists solely in-frame clones and lacks some. The repertoire holds about 410,000 clones, with roughly 85% as singletons. Sequenced: peripheral blood. The receptors were gathered from a woman aged 30 to 39 with active or convalescent COVID-19. Each CDR3 is given with its conserved first and last residue. A D gene is named only where the DNA matches it firmly. Not all rows give a size; the values are once, few, many and, for expanded clones, a class.

>-|-|TRBJ2-6|TRBV6-5
CASSYSAGTGANVLTF
TGTGCCAGCAGTTACTCGGCCGGGACTGGGGCCAACGTCCTGACTTTC
>-|-|TRBJ2-2|TRBV19
CASSNYRAGELFF
TGTGCCAGTAGTAACTACAGGGCCGGGGAGCTGTTTTTT
>-|TRBD2|TRBJ2-3|TRBV6-5
CASSYSKRGGTDTQYF
TGTGCCAGCAGTTACTCGAAGCGGGGGGGGACAGATACGCAGTATTTT
>-|TRBD2|TRBJ2-1|TRBV6-5
CASSYSRGLAGNEQFF
TGTGCCAGCAGTTACTCGCGTGGGCTAGCGGGCAATGAGCAGTTCTTC
>-|TRBD2|TRBJ2-5|TRBV5-1
CASARGGPETQYF
TGCGCCAGCGCTCGGGGGGGCCCAGAGACCCAGTACTTC
>-|TRBD1|TRBJ1-5|TRBV7-9
CASSQGGTGGGNQPQHF
TGTGCCAGCAGCCAAGGCGGGACAGGGGGGGGCAATCAGCCCCAGCATTTT
>-|TRBD1|TRBJ2-7|TRBV5-1
CASNRDRDYEQYF
TGCGCCAGCAACCGGGACAGGGACTACGAGCAGTACTTC
>-|TRBD1|TRBJ2-4|TRBV19
CASSMYGQGAAKNIQYF
TGTGCCAGTAGTATGTATGGGCAGGGGGCGGCCAAAAACATTCAGTACTTC
>-|TRBD2|TRBJ2-1|TRBV2
CASRGLAGDYNEQFF
TGTGCCAGCAGGGGACTAGCGGGGGACTACAATGAGCAGTTCTTC
>-|-|TRBJ1-1|TRBV2
CASSSTGNTEAFF
TGTGCCAGCAGCAGTACAGGGAACACTGAAGCTTTCTTT
>-|TRBD2|TRBJ2-1|TRBV6-6
CASSYASGAVYNEQFF
TGTGCCAGCAGTTATGCTAGCGGGGCGGTTTACAATGAGCAGTTCTTC
>-|TRBD2|TRBJ2-5|TRBV7-9
CASSSGLAGGQETQYF
TGTGCCAGCAGCTCGGGACTAGCGGGGGGACAAGAGACCCAGTACTTC
>-|-|TRBJ1-2|TRBV23-1
CASSPPLYGYTF
TGCGCCAGCAGTCCCCCCCTCTATGGCTACACCTTC
>-|-|TRBJ1-1|TRBV7-2
CASAETWGVYTEAFF
TGTGCCAGCGCTGAGACTTGGGGGGTATACACTGAAGCTTTCTTT
>-|-|TRBJ2-1|TRBV5-8
CASSLVEARQYNEQFF
TGTGCCAGCAGCTTGGTCGAGGCTAGACAGTACAATGAGCAGTTCTTC
>-|-|TRBJ2-3|TRBV4-2
CASSQGSGVPSSDTQYF
TGTGCCAGCAGCCAAGGTTCCGGGGTCCCAAGCAGCGATACGCAGTATTTT
>-|TRBD1|TRBJ2-6|TRBV9
CASSVRDRAGANVLTF
TGTGCCAGCAGCGTTAGGGACAGGGCTGGGGCCAACGTCCTGACTTTC
>-|-|TRBJ1-5|TRBV19
CASSMFSGESNQPQHF
TGTGCCAGTAGTATGTTCTCGGGGGAAAGCAATCAGCCCCAGCATTTT
>-|-|TRBJ1-5|TRBV19
CASTDSHYSNQPQHF
TGTGCCAGTACCGACAGTCACTATAGCAATCAGCCCCAGCATTTT
>-|-|TRBJ2-7|TRBV2
CASSEASGAYEQYF
TGTGCCAGCAGTGAAGCGTCCGGGGCCTACGAGCAGTACTTC
>-|-|TRBJ1-2|TRBV4-1
CASSPSQGMVGYTF
TGCGCCAGCAGCCCATCACAGGGAATGGTAGGCTACACCTTC
>-|TRBD2|TRBJ2-1|TRBV7-2
CASSLAGGYFNEQFF
TGTGCCAGCAGCTTAGCGGGAGGGTATTTTAATGAGCAGTTCTTC
>once|-|TRBJ1-5|TRBV19
CASSRGGSQPQHF
TGTGCCAGTAGTCGCGGAGGTTCGCAGCCCCAGCATTTT
>-|-|TRBJ2-7|TRBV11-1
CASSSSGDSPREQYF
TGTGCCAGCAGCTCGAGCGGAGATTCCCCTAGAGAGCAGTACTTC
>-|TRBD1|TRBJ1-2|TRBV5-4
CASSLQGANGYTF
TGTGCCAGCAGCTTACAGGGGGCGAATGGCTACACCTTC
>-|-|TRBJ1-1|TRBV11-2
CASSLAGAMNTEAFF
TGTGCCAGCAGCCTAGCCGGAGCCATGAACACTGAAGCTTTCTTT
>-|-|TRBJ1-6|TRBV3-1/TRBV3-2
CASSPRELGNSPLHF
TGTGCCAGCAGCCCTCGGGAGCTCGGCAATTCACCCCTCCACTTT
>-|-|TRBJ2-2|TRBV10-3
CAISETGGRGQNTGELFF
TGTGCCATCAGTGAGACCGGGGGAAGGGGGCAGAATACCGGGGAGCTGTTTTTT
>-|-|TRBJ1-3|TRBV5-1
CASTPGLIGVWSGNTIYF
TGCGCCAGCACTCCAGGTTTGATAGGGGTCTGGTCTGGAAACACCATATATTTT
>-|TRBD1|TRBJ1-5|TRBV27
CASSLFRGQEYGNQPQHF
TGTGCCAGCAGTTTATTCAGGGGGCAGGAATATGGCAATCAGCCCCAGCATTTT
>-|TRBD1|TRBJ2-5|TRBV6-6
CASSYGQGRQETQYF
TGTGCCAGCAGTTACGGACAGGGACGTCAAGAGACCCAGTACTTC
>-|TRBD1|TRBJ2-5|TRBV5-1
CASTRGQFDRETQYF
TGCGCCAGCACCAGGGGACAGTTCGACCGCGAGACCCAGTACTTC
>-|TRBD2|TRBJ2-3|TRBV19
CASSIGLAGGWSADTQYF
TGTGCCAGTAGTATAGGCCTAGCGGGAGGGTGGTCCGCAGATACGCAGTATTTT